Following are 23 T cell receptor beta chains from one sample sequenced in a study of CXCR3-negative and CXCR3-positive naive CD8 T cells. The libraries of TRB cDNA were constructed through 5' RACE using UMI labels. TCRdb reprocessed the 5' RACE reads; each CDR3 protein has one entry and no DNA is given. The sample's table shows about 57,000 distinct CDR3 sequences. The sequencing sample was made of memory CD8+ T cells from blood. The receptors stem from a human donor in good health. Some clones in this sample may be carry-over from other donors' samples.

V is TRBV5-1 and J is TRBJ2-7. The CDR3 is made up of 15 amino acids. Germline assignment: CDR1 SGHRS and CDR2 YFSETQ. The CDR3 sequence is CASSLEAGAIYEQYF. The complete variable domain, with remaining parts taken from reference TRBV5-1 and TRBJ2-7, reads KAGVTQTPRYLIKTRGQQVTLSCSPISGHRSVSWYQQTPGQGLQFLFEYFSETQRNKGNFPGRFSGRQFSNSRSEMNVSTLELGDSALYLCASSLEAGAIYEQYFGPGTRLTVT.

The rearrangement joins TRBV29-1 to TRBJ2-1; TCRdb returns TRBD1, unconfirmable since there is no DNA. Germline-derived CDR1 and CDR2 are SQVTM and ANQGSEA. This CDR3 region has 12 residues. CDR3 sequence: CSVGPAYNEQFF.

The J gene is TRBJ2-3, the V gene TRBV7-9; TCRdb returns TRBD2, unconfirmable since there is no DNA. CDR3 length: 18 residues. Germline V CDR1 and CDR2: SEHNR, FQNEAQ (reference sequence). The CDR3 sequence is CASSTTTFLAAFTDTQYF.

The chain is built from TRBV7-2 and TRBJ2-1; as DNA is missing, the TRBD1 call by TCRdb cannot be tested. The CDR3 is made up of 17 amino acids. Germline V CDR1 and CDR2: SGHTA, FQGNSA. CDR3 in amino acids: CASSLGVGATGNNEQFF.

V usage is TRBV20-1 and J usage is TRBJ2-1; TCRdb outputs TRBD2, but without DNA this stays unchecked. The CDR3 sequence is 15 residues long. The germline V gene encodes CDR1 DFQATT and CDR2 SNEGSKA (reference sequence). CDR3 region: CSARSPRWGGNEQFF.

The chain uses TRBV29-1 and TRBJ1-1. The germline CDR1 and CDR2 sequences are SQVTM and ANQGSEA. CDR3 length: 12 residues. Here the CDR3 reads CSVVDENTEAFF.

J is TRBJ2-3 and V is TRBV12-3 or TRBV12-4; the TRBD1 assignment by TCRdb is unverifiable without DNA. The length of the CDR3 is 14 residues. CDR3 in amino acids: CASSLAGAADTQYF.

This chain uses TRBV29-1 with TRBJ2-3; with no DNA, the TCRdb D assignment of TRBD1 cannot be verified. This CDR3 has 17 residues. The germline CDR1 and CDR2 sequences are SQVTM and ANQGSEA. The CDR3: CSVGEGTGLWDTDTQYF.

The chain links TRBV29-1 to TRBJ2-3; TCRdb reports TRBD2, a call that lacks DNA to check it against. This CDR3 spans 18 amino acids. The V gene's germline CDR1 is SQVTM and CDR2 ANQGSEA. The CDR3 loop is CSVEDPGLAGGPTDTQYF.

The chain has TRBV7-2 and TRBJ2-1; as DNA is missing, the TRBD1 call by TCRdb cannot be tested. Germline lookup yields CDR1 SGHTA and CDR2 FQGNSA. The CDR3 has 15 amino acids. The CDR3 loop is CASSLSGPGVNEQFF.

V gene TRBV19 combines with J gene TRBJ2-1; absent DNA, TCRdb's TRBD2 call cannot be checked. This CDR3 is built from 17 residues. The germline gives CDR1 LNHDA, CDR2 SQIVND (reference sequence). The CDR3 reads CASSMDRAEGSYNEQFF.

The chain is built from TRBV6-5 and TRBJ2-3; the D gene TCRdb calls, TRBD1, cannot be checked with no DNA. Germline V gives CDR1 MNHEY, CDR2 SVGAGI. The CDR3 has 15 residues. CDR3 sequence: CASSYRRGAGDTQYF.

The chain carries TRBV18 and TRBJ2-7; TCRdb calls TRBD1, which cannot be checked without DNA. CDR1 is KGHSH, CDR2 LQKENI, per germline. This CDR3 spans 14 amino acids. The CDR3 reads CASSPNPEDYEQYF.

The CDR3: CSASLLAGDDTDTQYF. V gene TRBV20-1 combines with J gene TRBJ2-3; TCRdb lists TRBD2, though no DNA is available to test this call. The CDR3 runs 16 residues. Germline CDR1 reads DFQATT; CDR2 reads SNEGSKA (reference sequence).

This chain uses TRBV15 with TRBJ2-5; TCRdb's D call, TRBD1, is unchecked because there is no DNA. Germline V gene sequence: CDR1 LNHNV, CDR2 YYDKDF (reference sequence). The CDR3 extends over 16 amino acids. The CDR3 region is CATSSPLSVIQETQYF.

The chain has TRBV29-1 and TRBJ1-2; TCRdb designates TRBD1, a call that cannot be tested without DNA. The length of the CDR3 is 13 residues. CDR1 is SQVTM and CDR2 is ANQGSEA in the germline V gene. This chain's CDR3 is CSVTGGDSYGYTF.

The J gene is TRBJ2-2, the V gene TRBV3-1; TCRdb returns TRBD2, unconfirmable since there is no DNA. The CDR3 is 16 amino acids. The germline V gene has CDR1 LGHDT and CDR2 YNNKEL (reference sequence). The CDR3 loop is CASSQELAGYSGELFF.

The chain links TRBV7-9 to TRBJ1-1; absent DNA, TCRdb's TRBD1 call cannot be checked. Germline V gives CDR1 SEHNR, CDR2 FQNEAQ (reference sequence). CDR3 length equals 13 residues. CDR3 residues: CASSFAPGTEAFF.

The V call is TRBV29-1, the J call TRBJ1-1. In germline, CDR1 is SQVTM, CDR2 ANQGSEA. The CDR3 extends over 15 amino acids. CDR3 region: CSVFRTGFEDTEAFF.

The chain couples TRBV2 to TRBJ2-5; TCRdb indicates TRBD1, and absent DNA this call remains unverified. Germline V gives CDR1 SNHLY, CDR2 FYNNEI. The CDR3 is made up of 16 amino acids. CDR3 region: CASSRTRDASQETQYF.

The V call is TRBV6-5, the J call TRBJ2-3; lacking DNA, the TRBD1 call made by TCRdb goes unchecked. From germline, CDR1 is MNHEY and CDR2 SVGAGI. This CDR3 is built from 15 residues. The CDR3 sequence: CASSSGQGVTDTQYF.

V usage is TRBV6-2 or TRBV6-3 and J usage is TRBJ2-3. CDR3 size: 16 residues. Germline assignment: CDR1 MNHEY and CDR2 SVGEGT. CDR3 region: CASSYDRLFLTDTQYF.

J is TRBJ1-2 and V is TRBV6-2 or TRBV6-3. The CDR3 is 15 residues long. Germline lookup yields CDR1 MNHEY and CDR2 SVGEGT. Here the CDR3 reads CASSYGVFYFYGYTF.